These T cell receptor beta chains were read from a single sample in a study of T cell responses to AZD1222 COVID-19 vaccine. TCRdb keeps only in-frame clones here, not all; method: immunoSEQ multiplex PCR. The sample yields around 130,000 clones, 75% to 90% seen once. The sequencing here drew on peripheral blood, taken on day 0 of AZD1222 vaccination. Every receptor here comes from an adult in good health. CDR3s leave out the opening cysteine and the closing phenylalanine or tryptophan.

J	V	length	CDR3
TRBJ1-2	TRBV19	13	ASSDDYRDNYGYT
TRBJ2-7	TRBV4-2	14	ASSQTLAGPPYEQY
TRBJ1-6	TRBV6-5	12	ASSFLSTSAPLH
TRBJ1-4	TRBV28	12	ASSLRGSGEKLF
TRBJ1-2	TRBV30	8	AWSGTLYT
TRBJ1-3	TRBV7-9	10	ASSLGGNTIY
TRBJ2-3	TRBV11-2	12	ASSSPGGADTQY
TRBJ1-5	TRBV28	15	ASSPHFGTGPLRPQH
TRBJ1-3	TRBV30	13	AWSYDAGVGNTIY
TRBJ2-2	TRBV5-1	14	ASSLGQGAITGELF
TRBJ2-2	TRBV4-2	14	ASSPTGGLNTGELF
TRBJ1-2	TRBV2	13	ASSESIGGRRGYT
TRBJ2-1	TRBV29-1	12	SVEGGDLYNEQF
TRBJ1-3	TRBV4-1	12	ASSQEGERNTIY
TRBJ2-1	TRBV11-3	14	ASSPGPGGNDNEQF
TRBJ2-6	TRBV18	16	ASSPATGGASGANVLT
TRBJ2-5	TRBV4-1	11	ASTPGGQETQY
TRBJ1-5	TRBV5-5	11	ASSLGSGRPQH
TRBJ1-2	TRBV5-1	11	ASSTLTAYGYT
TRBJ2-7	TRBV20-1	8	SAQGFEQY
TRBJ2-3	TRBV2	13	ASSEGGQGSDTQY
TRBJ1-6	TRBV6-5	12	ASNQGRVGSPLH
TRBJ1-1	TRBV11-3	11	ASSFTGGTEAF
TRBJ1-1	TRBV5-5	14	ASSLSVGVVNTEAF
TRBJ2-2	TRBV6-4	11	ASRTGETGELF
TRBJ1-2	TRBV29-1	11	SVEDPGRHGYT
TRBJ1-5	TRBV6-5	12	ASRVNRGDQPQH
TRBJ1-3	TRBV6-5	12	ASQTGNAGNTIY
TRBJ1-1	TRBV7-8	12	ASSNAGLSTEAF
TRBJ1-1	TRBV25-1	12	ASSEMQGNTEAF
TRBJ1-1	TRBV30	11	AWNPRVLTEAF
TRBJ2-7	TRBV7-4	12	ASSLGHLLRREY
TRBJ1-3	TRBV5-1	14	ASSQGPLGSGNTIY
TRBJ1-6	TRBV15	11	ATSNRVVSPLH
TRBJ2-7	TRBV2	11	ASSEFRGYEQY
TRBJ2-4	TRBV5-1	11	ASRSAAKNIQY
TRBJ2-7	TRBV30	13	AWSTLADSSYEQY
TRBJ2-5	TRBV30	13	AWSVRLAGGETQY
TRBJ2-1	TRBV25-1	11	ASTRQGYNEQF
TRBJ1-1	TRBV13	13	ASSLGGPMNTEAF
TRBJ1-2	TRBV3-1/TRBV3-2	14	ASSQEEVRGWSGYT
TRBJ2-7	TRBV11-2	13	ASSFLRASTHEQY
TRBJ1-4	TRBV5-5	15	ASSLTHRDTDFEKLF
TRBJ2-1	TRBV25-1	10	ASSAMGAEQF
TRBJ1-2	TRBV6-6	11	ASTGGLNYGYT
TRBJ1-5	TRBV6-5	12	ASSATGSYQPQH
TRBJ1-4	TRBV19	13	ASSIFGTGDEKLF
TRBJ1-5	TRBV7-9	12	ASSHEDTREPQH
TRBJ2-1	TRBV9	10	ASSDGVNEQF
TRBJ1-1	TRBV14	14	ASSQGGGIVRKRAF
TRBJ1-3	TRBV6-1	13	ASSEVRGSGNTIY